These 30 T cell receptor beta chains originate from one sample sequenced in a study of blood T cell repertoires in COVID-19. The table came from immunoSEQ multiplex PCR; TCRdb's copy has only in-frame clones and leaves some out. Of roughly 300,000 clones listed, 65% to 90% were seen once; the top ten hold more than 10%. The sequencing input was peripheral blood. These receptors came from a human donor in a cohort sampled during active COVID-19.

This chain uses TRBV29-1 with TRBJ2-3, with 7 bases matching TRBD1. V shed 6 bases and J 12 bases; nucleotides not matched to a gene: 15. Germline lookup yields CDR1 SQVTM and CDR2 ANQGSEA. This CDR3 has 13 residues. For the CDR3, the DNA is TGCAGCGTAAACAGGGGAGTGAACGGGTTTCAGTATTTT. Protein product: CSVNRGVNGFQYF.

The chain links TRBV19 to TRBJ2-2; D is unresolved. CDR3 size: 14 residues. Germline V gene lookup returns CDR1 LNHDA and CDR2 SQIVND (reference sequence). Trimming shortened V by 7 bases and J by 4 bases, and 13 bases separated the two germline ends. CDR3 residues: CASNPDTLTGELFF. The CDR3 DNA is TGTGCCAGTAACCCAGACACACTCACCGGGGAGCTGTTTTTT.

This chain uses TRBV12-3 or TRBV12-4 with TRBJ1-6; 7 positions agree with TRBD1. The CDR3 has 13 amino acids. J was trimmed by 7 bases and V by 4 bases; bases with no gene match: 1. The CDR3 nucleotides read TGTGCCAGCAGTTACAGGGGAAATTCACCCCTCCACTTT. This encodes CASSYRGNSPLHF.

The genes are TRBV7-9 and TRBJ1-1; 7 positions agree with TRBD1. CDR3 length: 13 residues. Germline CDR1 and CDR2: SEHNR and FQNEAQ (reference sequence). J lost 4 bases, V lost 4 bases, and 3 bases had no gene match. CDR3 sequence (DNA): TGTGCCAGCAGCTCGGGACAGATCACTGAAGCTTTCTTT. As protein: CASSSGQITEAFF.

The V gene is TRBV7-2, the J gene TRBJ2-1; 9 bases line up with TRBD1. Unmatched junction bases numbered 2, after V lost 5 bases and J lost 0 bases. CDR1 and CDR2 from the germline V gene are SGHTA and FQGNSA. CDR3 size: 15 residues. The CDR3 nucleotides are TGTGCCAGCAGCCTGGGACAGGGCTCCTACAATGAGCAGTTCTTC. As protein: CASSLGQGSYNEQFF.

The gene calls are TRBV5-1 and TRBJ2-2, with 7 bases fitting TRBD1. The CDR3 length is 15 residues. Looked up from germline, CDR1 is SGHRS and CDR2 is YFSETQ. V lost 4 bases, J lost 6 bases, and 9 bases stayed unmatched. CDR3 protein: CASSPGQVYPGELFF. As DNA, the CDR3 is TGCGCCAGCAGCCCTGGACAGGTGTACCCCGGGGAGCTGTTTTTT.

The gene calls are TRBV18 and TRBJ2-3; perhaps TRBD1 as D (6 bases). Trimming removed 3 bases from V and 3 bases from J, with 16 bases in between. The CDR3 is made up of 16 amino acids. From germline, CDR1 is KGHSH and CDR2 LQKENI. CDR3 bases: TGTGCCAGCTCACCGTTTACCAGGGGAATGACAGATACGCAGTATTTT. Translating it yields CASSPFTRGMTDTQYF.

This chain connects TRBV9 to TRBJ2-1, with 7 bases fitting TRBD1. The V segment lost 4 bases and the J segment 4 bases; nucleotides outside the gene matches: 8. This CDR3 is built from 15 residues. The germline gives CDR1 SGDLS, CDR2 YYNGEE. The DNA for the CDR3 is TGTGCCAGCAGCTTCACGGGACAGCCGTACAATGAGCAGTTCTTC. It is translated as CASSFTGQPYNEQFF.

J is TRBJ2-6 and V is TRBV3-1 (or the pseudogene TRBV3-2), with TRBD1 matching 8 bases. The CDR3 loop spans 16 amino acids. V trimming: 4 bases; J trimming: 3 bases; junction bases outside the gene matches: 5. Per germline, CDR1 LGHDT and CDR2 YNNKEL (reference sequence). CDR3 in amino acids: CASSPRQGSGANVLTF. The CDR3 bases are TGTGCCAGCAGCCCCCGACAGGGGAGTGGGGCCAACGTCCTGACTTTC.

The genes are TRBV9 and TRBJ2-3, with D possibly matching TRBD1 (5 bases). The CDR3 runs to 14 residues. Trimming took 3 bases from V and 1 from J, leaving 9 bases between them. In germline, CDR1 is SGDLS, CDR2 YYNGEE. This chain's CDR3 is CASSAVGGTDTQYF. DNA of the CDR3: TGTGCCAGCAGCGCCGTAGGGGGCACAGATACGCAGTATTTT. The whole variable domain, filled in from reference TRBV9 and TRBJ2-3, reads DSGVTQTPKHLITATGQRVTLRCSPRSGDLSVYWYQQSLDQGLQFLIQYYNGEERAKGNILERFSAQQFPDLHSELNLSSLELGDSALYFCASSAVGGTDTQYFGPGTRLTVL.

The rearrangement uses TRBV5-6 and TRBJ2-1; D is uncertain. Germline assignment: CDR1 SGHDT and CDR2 YYEEEE. V gave up 5 bases and J gave up 4 bases, with 4 bases separating them. CDR3 length equals 11 residues. Here the CDR3 reads CASSYYNEQFF. In DNA, the CDR3 is TGTGCCAGCAGTTATTACAATGAGCAGTTCTTC.

This chain connects TRBV7-2 to TRBJ2-3; 11 nucleotides align to TRBD2. Germline V gives CDR1 SGHTA, CDR2 FQGNSA. With V trimmed by 4 bases and J by 2 bases, 5 bases remained unmatched. This CDR3 region has 16 residues. CDR3 coding DNA: TGTGCCAGCAGCTCCAGACTAGCGGGACCCACAGATACGCAGTATTTT. It specifies CASSSRLAGPTDTQYF.

Remarks on this clone: Different DNA sequences within this sample yield the same CDR3. The chain joins TRBV18 to TRBJ2-1; TRBD2 matches 13 bases. Looked up from germline, CDR1 is KGHSH and CDR2 is LQKENI. J gave up 6 bases and V 0 bases, and 2 bases lay outside the gene matches. This CDR3 comprises 16 residues. The CDR3 protein is CASSPPGLAGSNEQFF. CDR3 DNA sequence: TGTGCCAGCTCACCACCGGGACTAGCGGGATCCAATGAGCAGTTCTTC.

This clone is a singleton in its sample. The chain employs TRBV6-5 and TRBJ2-3; maybe TRBD2 (5 bases). The germline V gene encodes CDR1 MNHEY and CDR2 SVGAGI. V was pared by 6 bases and J by 2 bases, with 15 bases between. The CDR3 spans 15 residues. The CDR3, as DNA: TGTGCCAGCAGACGAAGCGGAAGTAACACAGATACGCAGTATTTT. It translates to CASRRSGSNTDTQYF.

The chain couples TRBV7-6 to TRBJ2-2; TRBD2 agrees at 16 bases. Per the germline V gene, CDR1 is SGHVS and CDR2 is FNYEAQ. J gave up 4 bases and V 5 bases, and 7 bases lay outside the gene matches. The CDR3 extends over 18 amino acids. The CDR3 loop reads CASSRGLAGGRVTGELFF. The DNA for the CDR3 is TGTGCCAGCAGCCGGGGACTAGCGGGAGGGCGGGTCACCGGGGAGCTGTTTTTT. The full variable domain, in which reference TRBV7-6 and TRBJ2-2 provide the parts outside the CDR3, is GAGVSQSPRYKVTKRGQDVALRCDPISGHVSLYWYRQALGQGPEFLTYFNYEAQQDKSGLPNDRFSAERPEGSISTLTIQRTEQRDSAMYRCASSRGLAGGRVTGELFFGEGSRLTVL.

The chain is built from TRBV4-2 and TRBJ2-3, with a possible D match to TRBD2 (5 bases). The germline V and J ends were trimmed by 0 bases and 4 bases, with 14 bases remaining between them. This CDR3 region has 16 residues. Germline CDR1 LGHNA, CDR2 YNFKEQ. The CDR3 region is CASSQDASGRADTQYF. CDR3 coding DNA: TGTGCCAGCAGCCAAGATGCCAGCGGACGTGCAGATACGCAGTATTTT.

This chain links TRBV9 with TRBJ1-4, with 7 bases matching TRBD1. With 0 bases clipped from V and 5 bases from J, the junction kept 4 bases outside the gene matches. CDR1 and CDR2 (germline): SGDLS, YYNGEE. The length of the CDR3 is 15 residues. Here the CDR3 reads CASSVAGGRNEKLFF. DNA of the CDR3: TGTGCCAGCAGCGTAGCAGGGGGAAGGAATGAAAAACTGTTTTTT.

Details on this clone: The conserved phenylalanine or tryptophan normally closing the CDR3 is absent here, so this likely arose from a read error. The DNA is left out, because the CDR3 cannot be placed on it with certainty; the CDR3 is given as TCRdb lists it. V is TRBV28 and J is TRBJ2-3; TRBD2, the table's D call, lacks a check against the DNA. CDR1 and CDR2 from the germline V gene are MDHEN and SYDVKM. Including both end residues, the CDR3 is 14 amino acids long. The CDR3 region is CASSSPRTSGSFFD.

The chain links TRBV6-5 to TRBJ1-1; D might be TRBD1 (5 bases). This CDR3 has 13 residues. The germline V gene encodes CDR1 MNHEY and CDR2 SVGAGI. Trimming cost V 2 bases and J 4 bases, with 8 bases left between them. The CDR3 coding sequence is TGTGCCAGCAGTTACATCGACAGCACTGAAGCTTTCTTT. This sequence encodes CASSYIDSTEAFF.

The chain has TRBV2 and TRBJ2-5; D might be TRBD1 (5 bases). The CDR3 consists of 14 residues. Germline V gene lookup returns CDR1 SNHLY and CDR2 FYNNEI. Trimming left V 8 bases short and J 1 base short, with 14 bases between. The DNA for the CDR3 is TGTGCCAGCGGGATCGACGACAGCCAAGAGACCCAGTACTTC. This encodes CASGIDDSQETQYF.

The chain joins TRBV27 to TRBJ2-1; tentatively, D is TRBD2 (5 bases). Germline V gene lookup returns CDR1 MNHEY and CDR2 SMNVEV (reference sequence). The CDR3 length is 16 residues. Deletions cut 0 bases from V and 4 bases from J, with 13 bases between. The CDR3 DNA reads TGTGCCAGCAGTTTATCGGTTGGACTGGATTACAATGAGCAGTTCTTC. It codes for CASSLSVGLDYNEQFF.

The chain links TRBV6-5 to TRBJ2-5; 14 bases agree with TRBD2. CDR3 length: 12 amino acids. The V segment lost 11 bases and the J segment 10 bases; nucleotides outside the gene matches: 6. Germline V gene lookup returns CDR1 MNHEY and CDR2 SVGAGI. The CDR3 nucleotides read TGTGCCGTATCCGGGACTAGCGGGGGCCAGTACTTC. Translation: CAVSGTSGGQYF.

The rearrangement links TRBV28 to TRBJ2-7; weak D call: TRBD2 (5 bases). The CDR3 contains 11 residues. Deletions cut 7 bases from V and 4 bases from J, with 8 bases between. Germline CDR1 is MDHEN and CDR2 is SYDVKM. CDR3 region: CASTSGYEQYF. The CDR3 bases are TGTGCCAGCACCTCGGGGTACGAGCAGTACTTC.

This clone was counted once. CDR3 amino acids: CASCLRALQWDEQYF. The CDR3 DNA is TGTGCCAGCTGCCTGAGGGCCCTTCAATGGGACGAGCAGTACTTC. This chain links TRBV6-6 with TRBJ2-7; possibly TRBD2 for D (5 bases). V dropped 8 bases and J dropped 5 bases, with 22 bases sitting between them. Germline CDR1 is MNHNY and CDR2 is SVGAGI (reference sequence). The CDR3 is 15 residues long.

This chain joins TRBV6-1 and TRBJ2-1; 10 bases line up with TRBD2. Germline CDR1 is MNHNS and CDR2 is SASEGT. CDR3 length equals 17 residues. With V trimmed by 2 bases and J by 6 bases, 10 bases remained unmatched. This chain's CDR3 is CASSEYPSGSKSNEQFF. The CDR3 nucleotides are TGTGCCAGCAGTGAATATCCTAGCGGGAGCAAATCCAATGAGCAGTTCTTC.

This clone was seen a single time. J is TRBJ1-3 and V is TRBV30; possible D gene TRBD1, 6 bases. This CDR3 contains 14 residues. Looked up from germline, CDR1 is GTSNPN and CDR2 is SVGIG (reference sequence). V was shortened by 4 bases and J by 4 bases, with 14 bases between the two germline ends. The CDR3 here is CAWTRGGPGNTIYF. CDR3 nucleotide sequence: TGTGCCTGGACTAGAGGGGGACCAGGAAACACCATATATTTT.

This chain uses TRBV7-2 with TRBJ2-5; D may be TRBD1 (5 bases). Trimming shortened V by 3 bases and J by 4 bases, and 6 bases separated the two germline ends. The CDR3 runs 12 residues. Germline V gene data show CDR1 as SGHTA and CDR2 as FQGNSA. The CDR3 DNA follows: TGTGCCAGCAGCTTTGACAGAGAGACCCAGTACTTC. As protein: CASSFDRETQYF.

V usage is TRBV5-3 and J usage is TRBJ2-3, with D perhaps matching TRBD2 (6 bases). TRBV5-3 is marked as an open reading frame, function uncertain. Trimming pared 6 bases from V and 0 bases from J, leaving 17 bases between. CDR3 size: 16 residues. The CDR3: CARNKSRGSSTDTQYF. The CDR3 coding sequence is TGTGCCAGAAACAAAAGTCGGGGGTCTAGCACAGATACGCAGTATTTT.

This clone was observed a few times. The chain links TRBV5-1 to TRBJ2-2; D is perhaps TRBD1 (6 bases). CDR3 length equals 14 residues. The V gene lost 5 bases and the J gene lost 4 bases, with 12 bases spanning the gap. Germline CDR1 reads SGHRS; CDR2 reads YFSETQ. The CDR3 region is CASSTGPFTGELFF. The CDR3 DNA reads as TGCGCCAGCAGTACAGGGCCTTTCACCGGGGAGCTGTTTTTT.

The chain links TRBV10-3 to TRBJ2-5, with TRBD2 identical over 9 bases. The germline V gene has CDR1 ENHRY and CDR2 SYGVKD. V trimming: 10 bases; J trimming: 3 bases; junction bases outside the gene matches: 12. This CDR3 is 15 amino acids long. The CDR3 is CATSASGTPEETQYF. CDR3 DNA: TGTGCCACCTCGGCTAGCGGGACGCCTGAAGAGACCCAGTACTTC.